What follows are 26 T cell receptor beta chains derived from one specimen sequenced in a study of early T cells in non-severe SARS-CoV-2 infection. TCRdb fed the 5' RACE reads into MiXCR, producing one record per CDR3 protein. The sample gives fewer than 100,000 distinct CDR3 sequences, about 11% of which show up once; 4.7% is in the top ten. Sequences were obtained from whole blood. Every receptor here comes from an adult who was a healthcare worker with PCR-confirmed SARS-CoV-2 infection or an uninfected control (not recorded which).

Only a few counts were recorded for this clonotype. This chain joins TRBV29-1 and TRBJ2-3; D is unresolved. The V end was cut by 1 base, the J end by 0 bases, with 5 bases between. The CDR3 is 13 amino acids. Per the germline V gene, CDR1 is SQVTM and CDR2 is ANQGSEA. The CDR3 coding sequence is TGCAGCGTTGAAGGAGAAAGCACAGATACGCAGTATTTT. Its protein is CSVEGESTDTQYF.

This clonotype was observed at least ten times. This chain connects TRBV11-3 to TRBJ2-1; TRBD2 matches 12 bases. V was pared by 5 bases and J by 9 bases, with 17 bases of the junction left unmatched. This CDR3 spans 18 amino acids. Germline CDR1 reads SGHNT; CDR2 reads YENEEA. Here the CDR3 DNA reads TGTGCCAGCAGCGCCCAAGGTCTCCTAGCGGGGGGGCAGGTTGAGCAGTTCTTC. Translation: CASSAQGLLAGGQVEQFF.

The chain has TRBV6-2 or TRBV6-3 and TRBJ1-1; unclear D gene. This CDR3 contains 15 residues. The germline V and J ends were trimmed by 1 base and 0 bases, with 9 bases remaining between them. The germline CDR1 and CDR2 sequences are MNHEY and SVGEGT. CDR3 sequence: CASSYYATLNTEAFF. Here the CDR3 DNA reads TGTGCCAGCAGTTACTACGCGACTTTGAACACTGAAGCTTTCTTT.

In this sample, this clonotype turned up many times. This chain joins TRBV10-2 and TRBJ1-6; the D is unclear. This CDR3 has 14 residues. Germline CDR1 WSHSY, CDR2 SAAADI. V lost 2 bases and J 3 bases, leaving 5 bases between the germline ends. Here the CDR3 reads CASSEGVYNSPLHF. Here the CDR3 DNA reads TGCGCCAGCAGTGAGGGGGTCTATAATTCACCCCTCCACTTT.

The rearrangement joins TRBV6-2 or TRBV6-3 to TRBJ2-3; D is ambiguous. Germline loops: CDR1 MNHEY, CDR2 SVGEGT. CDR3 length: 14 amino acids. With 5 bases removed from V and 4 bases from J, the gap between germline ends came to 13 bases. CDR3 in DNA: TGTGCCAGCAGTGCAGTTTCAAGCGCAGATACGCAGTATTTT. The encoded protein is CASSAVSSADTQYF.

Many counts were recorded for this clonotype. This sequence joins TRBV5-4 and TRBJ2-2; D unresolved. The CDR3 is 14 amino acids. V gave up 4 bases and J gave up 5 bases, with 12 bases separating them. Germline CDR1 SGHNT, CDR2 YYREEE (reference sequence). The CDR3 sequence is CASSGPTGTGELFF. As DNA, the CDR3 is TGTGCCAGCAGCGGACCGACTGGTACCGGGGAGCTGTTTTTT. Together with reference TRBV5-4 and TRBJ2-2, the CDR3 gives the full variable domain: ETGVTQSPTHLIKTRGQQVTLRCSSQSGHNTVSWYQQALGQGPQFIFQYYREEENGRGNFPPRFSGLQFPNYSSELNVNALELDDSALYLCASSGPTGTGELFFGEGSRLTVL.

This clonotype was detected many times. The chain employs TRBV29-1 and TRBJ2-3; tentative D call: TRBD1 (6 bases). Trimming cost V 3 bases and J 2 bases, with 9 bases left between them. The CDR3 runs 13 residues. Per germline, CDR1 SQVTM and CDR2 ANQGSEA. The CDR3 bases are TGCAGCGTTGATAACAGGGCCACAGATACGCAGTATTTT. Translated, it gives CSVDNRATDTQYF.

The J gene is TRBJ1-5, the V gene TRBV24-1; D may be TRBD1 (5 bases). The CDR3 is 13 residues long. The V end was cut by 11 bases, the J end by 6 bases, with 16 bases between. CDR1 is KGHDR and CDR2 is SFDVKD in the germline V gene. The CDR3: CASTGQEGQPQHF. The CDR3, as DNA: TGTGCCAGCACGGGGCAGGAGGGTCAGCCCCAGCATTTT.

This chain uses TRBV7-9 with TRBJ2-1, with D possibly called TRBD1 or TRBD2 (5 bases each). With 5 bases removed from V and 0 bases from J, the gap between germline ends came to 14 bases. This CDR3 spans 16 amino acids. CDR1 is SEHNR, CDR2 FQNEAQ, per germline (reference sequence). The CDR3 region is CASSQGTASSYNEQFF. In nucleotides, the CDR3 is TGTGCCAGCAGCCAAGGGACGGCTAGCTCCTACAATGAGCAGTTCTTC.

J is TRBJ2-3 and V is TRBV10-3, with 7 positions matching TRBD1. With 10 bases clipped from V and 4 bases from J, the junction kept 11 bases outside the gene matches. The CDR3 contains 14 residues. The germline V gene has CDR1 ENHRY and CDR2 SYGVKD. DNA of the CDR3: TGTGCCACCCTCCGGGACAGCCATGCAGATACGCAGTATTTT. Translating gives CATLRDSHADTQYF.

This clonotype was seen repeatedly, ten times or more. The chain employs TRBV2 and TRBJ1-1; D gene uncertain. The ends were cut back, 3 bases at V and 3 bases at J, with 11 bases in the middle. The CDR3 consists of 14 residues. The germline V gene encodes CDR1 SNHLY and CDR2 FYNNEI. CDR3 DNA: TGTGCCAGCAGTGATTCGGGGAGGTACACTGAAGCTTTCTTT. Translated: CASSDSGRYTEAFF.

This clonotype was detected only a few times. This sequence joins TRBV5-6 and TRBJ2-7; no reliable D call. Trimming took 4 bases from V and 5 from J, leaving 10 bases between them. Looked up from germline, CDR1 is SGHDT and CDR2 is YYEEEE. The CDR3 is made up of 12 amino acids. The CDR3 reads CASSPLGNEQYF. CDR3 in DNA: TGTGCCAGCAGCCCCCTGGGGAACGAGCAGTACTTC.

The V call is TRBV18, the J call TRBJ2-1, with D unclear. The germline V and J ends were trimmed by 3 bases and 9 bases, with 12 bases remaining between them. The CDR3 runs to 13 residues. The germline CDR1 and CDR2 sequences are KGHSH and LQKENI. DNA for the CDR3: TGTGCCAGCTCACCCGTCCGAGGCGGTGAGCAGTTCTTC. Its protein is CASSPVRGGEQFF.

This clonotype has a count of ten or more. The chain carries TRBV5-1 and TRBJ2-3; TRBD2 agrees at 10 bases. This CDR3 comprises 19 residues. V was pared by 0 bases and J by 3 bases, with 13 bases of the junction left unmatched. Looked up from germline, CDR1 is SGHRS and CDR2 is YFSETQ. CDR3 bases: TGCGCCAGCAGCTTGGAGGGACTAGCGAGGGCGATGGTTACAGATACGCAGTATTTT. Protein sequence: CASSLEGLARAMVTDTQYF.

This clonotype was recorded many times. The chain links TRBV5-1 to TRBJ2-5; TRBD2 matches at 11 bases. The germline CDR1 and CDR2 sequences are SGHRS and YFSETQ. The CDR3 runs 15 residues. The ends lost 1 base at V and 7 bases at J; junction bases unmatched: 6. CDR3 region: CASSLTSGGQGTQYF. In DNA form, the CDR3 reads TGCGCCAGCAGCTTGACTAGCGGGGGCCAGGGGACCCAGTACTTC.

The chain uses TRBV29-1 and TRBJ2-3, with D uncertain. The CDR3 totals 16 residues. Trimming removed 4 bases from V and 1 base from J, with 18 bases in between. From germline, CDR1 is SQVTM and CDR2 ANQGSEA. The CDR3 loop is CSVAGRSVFGTDTQYF. CDR3 DNA sequence: TGCAGCGTTGCTGGCAGGTCCGTTTTTGGCACAGATACGCAGTATTTT.

Turning to this clonotype: Mismatch with germline at one junction end may stem from a read error. The V gene is TRBV6-2 or TRBV6-3, the J gene TRBJ1-1; a weak D match, TRBD1 (6 bases). Germline V lookup: CDR1 MNHEY, CDR2 SVGEGT. CDR3 length: 15 residues. The CDR3 loop reads CVSSYTAPQGGMAFF. The CDR3 DNA reads as TGTGTCAGCAGTTACACGGCACCACAGGGAGGGATGGCTTTCTTT.

In its sample, this clonotype was seen many times. The rearrangement joins TRBV7-9 to TRBJ1-5; the D gene is possibly TRBD1 (5 bases). The V end lost 0 bases, the J end lost 7 bases, and 13 bases lay between the germline ends. Germline CDR1 reads SEHNR; CDR2 reads FQNEAQ (reference sequence). The CDR3 is 15 residues long. DNA for the CDR3: TGTGCCAGCAGCTTAGCGCTGGGGGAAAACCAGCCCCAGCATTTT. Translated: CASSLALGENQPQHF.

In this sample, this clonotype turned up once. V is TRBV29-1 and J is TRBJ1-1; 7 nucleotides align to TRBD1. J lost 4 bases, V lost 7 bases, and 9 bases had no gene match. The CDR3 spans 13 residues. CDR1 SQVTM and CDR2 ANQGSEA come from the germline V gene. The CDR3 loop is CSATTGTVTEAFF. The CDR3 coding sequence is TGCAGCGCAACGACAGGGACGGTCACTGAAGCTTTCTTT.

This chain connects TRBV18 to TRBJ2-4; D is possibly TRBD1 (5 bases). V lost 3 bases and J lost 2, with 11 bases in between. The CDR3 is made up of 15 amino acids. The V gene's germline CDR1 is KGHSH and CDR2 LQKENI. The CDR3 DNA sequence: TGTGCCAGCTCACCCCAGGGATCCTCCAAAAACATTCAGTACTTC. Protein product: CASSPQGSSKNIQYF.

The chain employs TRBV11-2 and TRBJ2-5; D ambiguous. Germline V gene lookup returns CDR1 SGHAT and CDR2 FQNNGV. The CDR3 has 14 amino acids. V shed 2 bases and J shed 2 bases, with 9 bases lying between them. CDR3: CASSLNWGQETQYF. The CDR3 coding sequence is TGTGCCAGCAGCTTAAACTGGGGACAAGAGACCCAGTACTTC.

The chain links TRBV6-1 to TRBJ2-1, with a possible D match to TRBD1 (6 bases). CDR3 size: 16 residues. The V end was cut by 6 bases, the J end by 0 bases, with 15 bases between. CDR1 and CDR2 (germline): MNHNS, SASEGT. This CDR3 reads CASRTGQTNSYNEQFF. In DNA, the CDR3 is TGTGCCAGCAGGACCGGACAGACGAACTCCTACAATGAGCAGTTCTTC.

The chain uses TRBV29-1 and TRBJ2-1; D gene ambiguous. The CDR3 is 11 residues long. Trimming left V 0 bases short and J 12 bases short, with 9 bases between. Germline loops: CDR1 SQVTM, CDR2 ANQGSEA. The DNA for the CDR3 is TGCAGCGTTGAAGATCAGCAGTTGCAGTTCTTC. Translation: CSVEDQQLQFF.

This clonotype was observed a handful of times. The V call is TRBV12-3 or TRBV12-4, the J call TRBJ1-2; D perhaps matches TRBD1 (5 bases). Deletions cut 3 bases from V and 0 bases from J, with 14 bases between. The CDR3 sequence is 16 residues long. As DNA, the CDR3 is TGTGCCAGCAGTTTCCCGGGACGGAGGACTAACTATGGCTACACCTTC. Translated, it gives CASSFPGRRTNYGYTF.

Ten or more counts support this clonotype. The CDR3 loop is CASRQNNQPQHF. The CDR3 bases are TGTGCCAGCAGGCAGAACAATCAGCCCCAGCATTTT. V gene TRBV2 combines with J gene TRBJ1-5; D gene uncertain. CDR3 length equals 12 residues. Germline V lookup: CDR1 SNHLY, CDR2 FYNNEI. V lost 6 bases and J lost 3, with 6 bases in between.

This clonotype showed up many times. The genes are TRBV19 and TRBJ2-4, with 7 positions matching TRBD1. V lost 4 bases and J lost 0; bases outside the gene matches: 6. Per the germline V gene, CDR1 is LNHDA and CDR2 is SQIVND (reference sequence). There are 16 residues in the CDR3. The CDR3 sequence: CASSNRGMVAKNIQYF. In DNA form, the CDR3 reads TGTGCCAGTAGTAACAGGGGAATGGTAGCCAAAAACATTCAGTACTTC.